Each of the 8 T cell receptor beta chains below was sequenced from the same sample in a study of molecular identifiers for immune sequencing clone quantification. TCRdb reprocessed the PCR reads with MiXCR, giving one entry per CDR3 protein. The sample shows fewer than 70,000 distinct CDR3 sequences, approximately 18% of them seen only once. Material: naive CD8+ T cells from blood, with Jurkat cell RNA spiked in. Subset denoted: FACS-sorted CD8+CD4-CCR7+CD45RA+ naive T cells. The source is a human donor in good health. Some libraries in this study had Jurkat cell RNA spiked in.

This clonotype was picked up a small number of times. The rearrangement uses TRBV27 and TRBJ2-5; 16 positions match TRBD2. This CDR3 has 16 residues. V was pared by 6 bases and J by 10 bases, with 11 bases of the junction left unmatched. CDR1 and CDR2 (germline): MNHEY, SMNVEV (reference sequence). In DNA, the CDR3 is TGTGCCAGCAGCTCCCAGGGACTAGCGGGAGGGGGTGACCAGTACTTC. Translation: CASSSQGLAGGGDQYF.

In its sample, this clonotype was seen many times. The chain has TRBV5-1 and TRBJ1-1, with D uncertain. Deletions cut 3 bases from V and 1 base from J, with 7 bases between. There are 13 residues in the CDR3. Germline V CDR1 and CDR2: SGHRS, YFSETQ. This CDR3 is CASSSIENTEAFF. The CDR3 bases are TGCGCCAGCAGCTCCATTGAGAACACTGAAGCTTTCTTT.

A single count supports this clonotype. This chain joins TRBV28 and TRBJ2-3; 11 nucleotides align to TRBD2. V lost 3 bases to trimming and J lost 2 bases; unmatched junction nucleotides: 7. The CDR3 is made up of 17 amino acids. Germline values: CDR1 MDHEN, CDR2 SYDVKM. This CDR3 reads CASSFQELAGDTDTQYF. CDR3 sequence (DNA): TGTGCCAGCAGTTTTCAAGAACTAGCGGGAGACACAGATACGCAGTATTTT.

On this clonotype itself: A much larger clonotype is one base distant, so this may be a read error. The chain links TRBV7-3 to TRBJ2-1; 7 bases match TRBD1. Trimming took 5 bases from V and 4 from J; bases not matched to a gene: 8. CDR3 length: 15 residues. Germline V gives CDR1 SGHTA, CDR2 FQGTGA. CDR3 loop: CASSPRQGTYNEQFF. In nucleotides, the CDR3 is TGTGCCAGCAGCCCCCGACAGGGAACGTACAATGAGCAGTTCTTC.

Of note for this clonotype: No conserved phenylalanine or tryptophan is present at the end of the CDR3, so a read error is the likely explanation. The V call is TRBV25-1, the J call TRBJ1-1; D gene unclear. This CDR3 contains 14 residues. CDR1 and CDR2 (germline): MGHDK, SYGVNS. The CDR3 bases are TGTGCCAGCAGTGAATTGGACGGTAGCACTGATGCTTTCCTT. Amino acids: CASSELDGSTDAFL.

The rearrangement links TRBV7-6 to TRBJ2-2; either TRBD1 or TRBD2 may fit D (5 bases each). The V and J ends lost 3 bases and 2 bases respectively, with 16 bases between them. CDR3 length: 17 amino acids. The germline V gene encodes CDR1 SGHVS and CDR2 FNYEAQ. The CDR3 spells CASSFGVGRANTGELFF. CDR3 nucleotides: TGTGCCAGCAGCTTCGGGGTAGGCAGGGCTAACACCGGGGAGCTGTTTTTT.

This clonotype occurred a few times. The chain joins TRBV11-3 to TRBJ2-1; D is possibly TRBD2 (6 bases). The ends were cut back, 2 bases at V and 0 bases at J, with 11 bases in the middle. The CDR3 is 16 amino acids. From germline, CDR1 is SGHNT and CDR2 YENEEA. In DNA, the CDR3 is TGTGCCAGCAGCTTACATAGCGGAAACTCCTACAATGAGCAGTTCTTC. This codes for CASSLHSGNSYNEQFF. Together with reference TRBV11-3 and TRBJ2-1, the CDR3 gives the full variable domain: EAGVVQSPRYKIIEKKQPVAFWCNPISGHNTLYWYLQNLGQGPELLIRYENEEAVDDSQLPKDRFSAERLKGVDSTLKIQPAELGDSAVYLCASSLHSGNSYNEQFFGPGTRLTVL.

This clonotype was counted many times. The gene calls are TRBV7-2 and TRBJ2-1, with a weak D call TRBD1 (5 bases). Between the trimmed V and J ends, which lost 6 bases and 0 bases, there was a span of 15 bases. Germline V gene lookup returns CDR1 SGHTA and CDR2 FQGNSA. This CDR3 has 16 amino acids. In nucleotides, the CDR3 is TGTGCCAGCAGTCAAACAGGACCATTCTCCTACAATGAGCAGTTCTTC. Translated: CASSQTGPFSYNEQFF.